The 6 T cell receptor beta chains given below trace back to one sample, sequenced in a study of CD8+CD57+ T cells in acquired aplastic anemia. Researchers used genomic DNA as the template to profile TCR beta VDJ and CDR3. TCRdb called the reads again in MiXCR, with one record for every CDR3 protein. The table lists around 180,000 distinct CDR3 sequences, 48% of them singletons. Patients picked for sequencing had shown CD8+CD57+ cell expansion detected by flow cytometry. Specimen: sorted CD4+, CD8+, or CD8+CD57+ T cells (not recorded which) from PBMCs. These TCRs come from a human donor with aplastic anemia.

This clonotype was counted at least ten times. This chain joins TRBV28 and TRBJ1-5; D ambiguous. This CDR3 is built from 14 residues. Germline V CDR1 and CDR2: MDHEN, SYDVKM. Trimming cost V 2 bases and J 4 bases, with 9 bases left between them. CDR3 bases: TGTGCCAGCAGTTTAGCACAGTATAATCAGCCCCAGCATTTT. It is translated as CASSLAQYNQPQHF.

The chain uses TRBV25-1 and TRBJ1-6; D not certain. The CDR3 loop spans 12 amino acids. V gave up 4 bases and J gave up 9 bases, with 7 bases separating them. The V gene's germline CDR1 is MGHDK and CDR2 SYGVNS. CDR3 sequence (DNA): TGTGCCAGCAGTGGAACGAGTTCACCCCTCCACTTT. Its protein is CASSGTSSPLHF.

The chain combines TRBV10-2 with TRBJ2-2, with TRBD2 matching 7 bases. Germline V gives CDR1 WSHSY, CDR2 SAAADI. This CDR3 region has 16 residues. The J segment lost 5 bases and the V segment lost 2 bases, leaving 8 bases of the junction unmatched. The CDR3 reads CASSEVSSGATGELFF. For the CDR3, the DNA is TGCGCCAGCAGTGAGGTCTCGAGCGGGGCGACCGGGGAGCTGTTTTTT.

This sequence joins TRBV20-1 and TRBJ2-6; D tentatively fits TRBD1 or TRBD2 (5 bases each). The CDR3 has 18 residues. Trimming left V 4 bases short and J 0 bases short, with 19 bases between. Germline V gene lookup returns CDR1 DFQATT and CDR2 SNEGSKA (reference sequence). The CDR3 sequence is CSAIHGPGPLSGANVLTF. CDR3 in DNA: TGCAGTGCTATCCATGGGCCGGGACCTCTCTCTGGGGCCAACGTCCTGACTTTC.

CDR3 in DNA: TGCAGTGTTCCCTCCTTCGTACAGGTTGAAGCTTTCTTT. It encodes CSVPSFVQVEAFF. The chain employs TRBV20-1 and TRBJ1-1, with a tentative D call TRBD1 (5 bases). The V and J ends lost 7 bases and 7 bases respectively, with 19 bases between them. Germline CDR1 and CDR2: DFQATT and SNEGSKA (reference sequence). The CDR3 contains 13 residues.

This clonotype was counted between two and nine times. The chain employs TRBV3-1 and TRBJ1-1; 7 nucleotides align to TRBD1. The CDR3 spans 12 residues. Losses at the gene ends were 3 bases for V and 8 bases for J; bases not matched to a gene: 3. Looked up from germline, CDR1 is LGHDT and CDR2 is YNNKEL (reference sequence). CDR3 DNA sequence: TGTGCCAGCAGCCAGCCGGGACAGGAAGCTTTCTTT. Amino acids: CASSQPGQEAFF.